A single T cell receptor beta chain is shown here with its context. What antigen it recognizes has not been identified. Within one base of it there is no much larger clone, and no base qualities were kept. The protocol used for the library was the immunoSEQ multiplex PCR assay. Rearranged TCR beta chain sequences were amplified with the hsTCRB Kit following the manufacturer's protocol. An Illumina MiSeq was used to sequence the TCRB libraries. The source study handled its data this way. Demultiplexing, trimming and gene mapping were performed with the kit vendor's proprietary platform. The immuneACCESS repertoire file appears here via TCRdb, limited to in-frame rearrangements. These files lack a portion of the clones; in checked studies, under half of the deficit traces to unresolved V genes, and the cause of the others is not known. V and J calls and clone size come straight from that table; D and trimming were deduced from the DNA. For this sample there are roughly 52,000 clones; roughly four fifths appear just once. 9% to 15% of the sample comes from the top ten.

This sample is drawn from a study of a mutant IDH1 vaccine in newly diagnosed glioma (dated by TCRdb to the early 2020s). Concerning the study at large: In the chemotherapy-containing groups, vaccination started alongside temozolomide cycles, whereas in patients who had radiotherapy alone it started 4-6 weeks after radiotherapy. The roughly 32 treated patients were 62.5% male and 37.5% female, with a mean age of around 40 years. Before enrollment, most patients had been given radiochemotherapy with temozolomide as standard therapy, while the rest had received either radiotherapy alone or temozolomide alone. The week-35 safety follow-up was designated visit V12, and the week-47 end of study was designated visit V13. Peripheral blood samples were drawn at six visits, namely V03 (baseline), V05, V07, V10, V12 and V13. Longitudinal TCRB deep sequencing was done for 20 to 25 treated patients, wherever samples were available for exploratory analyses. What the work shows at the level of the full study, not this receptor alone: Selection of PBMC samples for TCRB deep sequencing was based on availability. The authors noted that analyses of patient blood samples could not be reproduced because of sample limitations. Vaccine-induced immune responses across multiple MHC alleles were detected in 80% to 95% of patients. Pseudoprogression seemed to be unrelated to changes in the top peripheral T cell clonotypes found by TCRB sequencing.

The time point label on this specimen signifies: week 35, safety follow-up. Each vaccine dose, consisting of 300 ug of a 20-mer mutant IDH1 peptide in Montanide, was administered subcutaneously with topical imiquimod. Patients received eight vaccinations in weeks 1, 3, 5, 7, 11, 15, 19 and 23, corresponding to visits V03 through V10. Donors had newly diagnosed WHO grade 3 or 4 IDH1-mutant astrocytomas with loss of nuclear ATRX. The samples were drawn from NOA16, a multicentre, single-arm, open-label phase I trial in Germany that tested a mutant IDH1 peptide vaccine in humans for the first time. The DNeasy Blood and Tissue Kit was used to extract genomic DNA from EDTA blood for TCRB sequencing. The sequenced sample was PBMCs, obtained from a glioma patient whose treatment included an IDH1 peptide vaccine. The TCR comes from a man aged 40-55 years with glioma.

The CDR3 amino acid sequence is: CASSIADHGTYEQYF. In nucleotide form, the sequence is TGTGCCAGTAGTATAGCCGACCACGGGACCTACGAGCAGTACTTC. Recombination joined TRBV19 with TRBJ2-7; TRBD2 could be the D gene, as 5 bases match. The CDR3 contains 15 residues, cysteine and phenylalanine counted. Left in the record is the CDR3 DNA by itself, 45 bases read in frame from the first base. Deletion took 1 base off V and 2 bases off J, with a span of 12 bases between the germline ends. CDR1 is given as LNHDA and CDR2 as SQIVND, both from the germline V gene (reference sequence). The variable domain in full, with residues beyond the CDR3 obtained from the reference TRBV19 and TRBJ2-7 genes, is DGGITQSPKYLFRKEGQNVTLSCEQNLNHDAMYWYRQDPGQGLRLIYYSQIVNDFQKGDIAEGYSVSREKKESFPLTVTSAQKNPTAFYLCASSIADHGTYEQYFGPGTRLTVT.